Listed below are T cell receptor beta chains from one sample, sequenced in a study of blood T cells in healthy people across ages. TCRdb recomputed calls from the 5' RACE reads with MiXCR, one row per CDR3 protein. The sample lists around 900,000 distinct CDR3 sequences; around 26% were seen once. Sequenced material: blood. The source is a woman older than 75 in good health. CDR3s include the opening cysteine and the closing phenylalanine or tryptophan. The order of the fields is J gene, D gene, clone size, CDR3 length, V gene, CDR3 DNA, CDR3 protein. The D gene is left open where the match is weak. Some rows have no size entry. The others give once, few or many, or a class for an expanded clone.

J: TRBJ2-1; D: TRBD2; size: many; length: 17; V: TRBV19; DNA: TGTGCCAGTAGTATAATGACTAGCGGGAATATCTACAATGAGCAGTTCTTC; CDR3: CASSIMTSGNIYNEQFF
J: TRBJ1-6; D: -; size: few; length: 13; V: TRBV3-1; DNA: TGTGCCAGCAGCCCTCGGCAGGGAACACCCCTCCACTTT; CDR3: CASSPRQGTPLHF
J: TRBJ2-3; D: -; size: many; length: 13; V: TRBV5-5; DNA: TGTGCCAGCAGCTGGACGGGTACAGATACGCAGTATTTT; CDR3: CASSWTGTDTQYF
J: TRBJ1-5; D: -; size: -; length: 14; V: TRBV16; DNA: TGTGCCAGCAGCCACGGGGTTTCGGATCAGCCCCAGCATTTT; CDR3: CASSHGVSDQPQHF
J: TRBJ1-2; D: -; size: -; length: 14; V: TRBV12-3/TRBV12-4; DNA: TGTGCCAGCAGTTCACAGGGAACTATTGATGGCTACACCTTC; CDR3: CASSSQGTIDGYTF
J: TRBJ2-1; D: TRBD2; size: many; length: 14; V: TRBV5-5; DNA: TGTGCCAGCAGCCCTAGCGGGGTGGGGAATGAGCAGTTCTTC; CDR3: CASSPSGVGNEQFF
J: TRBJ1-5; D: -; size: -; length: 14; V: TRBV7-2; DNA: TGTGCCAGCAGCTTAGTGACGGAAAATCAGCCCCAGCATTTT; CDR3: CASSLVTENQPQHF
J: TRBJ2-7; D: -; size: -; length: 12; V: TRBV6-2/TRBV6-3; DNA: TGTGCCAGCAGAGGGCTTTCCTACGAGCAGTGCTTC; CDR3: CASRGLSYEQCF
J: TRBJ2-3; D: -; size: -; length: 14; V: TRBV7-2; DNA: TGTGCCAGCACCATGGGGCGGGGAGGCAATACGCAGTATTTT; CDR3: CASTMGRGGNTQYF
J: TRBJ2-7; D: -; size: -; length: 14; V: TRBV7-2; DNA: TGTGCCAGCAGCTTGGGCTTCCAGGTCTACGAGCAGTACTTC; CDR3: CASSLGFQVYEQYF
J: TRBJ2-1; D: -; size: once; length: 15; V: TRBV20-1; DNA: TGCAGTGCTGGTAGGGGCCCTAGATCCTACAATGAGCAGTTCTTC; CDR3: CSAGRGPRSYNEQFF
J: TRBJ2-3; D: -; size: -; length: 15; V: TRBV11-3; DNA: TGTGCCAGCAGCTTAGATGAGCCCTACGAAGATACGCAGTATTTT; CDR3: CASSLDEPYEDTQYF
J: TRBJ2-3; D: -; size: few; length: 14; V: TRBV11-3; DNA: TGTGCCAGCAGGTGGCAAGGAGTTACAGATACGCAGTATTTT; CDR3: CASRWQGVTDTQYF
J: TRBJ2-5; D: -; size: -; length: 15; V: TRBV5-1; DNA: TGCGCCAGCAGCTTAATCACAGGCCCCCAAGAGACCCAGTACTTC; CDR3: CASSLITGPQETQYF
J: TRBJ1-1; D: -; size: few; length: 19; V: TRBV28; DNA: TGTGCCAGCAGCCCACCCGGATGGGGGAGGGGGAATTGGAAGACTGAAGCTTTCTTT; CDR3: CASSPPGWGRGNWKTEAFF
J: TRBJ1-2; D: TRBD1; size: few; length: 13; V: TRBV28; DNA: TGTGCCAGCAGGGAGACAGGGGTAGATGGCTACACCTTC; CDR3: CASRETGVDGYTF
J: TRBJ2-1; D: TRBD2; size: few; length: 15; V: TRBV29-1; DNA: TGCAGCGTTGGCCGACGAGCGGGGGGGCGGAATGAGCAGTTCTTC; CDR3: CSVGRRAGGRNEQFF
J: TRBJ2-7; D: -; size: -; length: 13; V: TRBV20-1; DNA: TGCAGTGCCGGGATTACCGACAACTACGAGCAGTACTTC; CDR3: CSAGITDNYEQYF
J: TRBJ2-1; D: -; size: few; length: 16; V: TRBV11-3; DNA: TGTGCCAGCAGCTCTTTCCTACCGGGGTCATACAATGAGCAGTTCTTC; CDR3: CASSSFLPGSYNEQFF
J: TRBJ1-2; D: -; size: many; length: 14; V: TRBV6-1; DNA: TGTGCCAGCAGTGAAGTGCGCTTCGGGGGAGGCTACACCTTC; CDR3: CASSEVRFGGGYTF
J: TRBJ2-3; D: TRBD2; size: many; length: 15; V: TRBV5-6; DNA: TGTGCCAGTACTCGGCGGGGGGCCACCACAGATACGCAGTATTTT; CDR3: CASTRRGATTDTQYF
J: TRBJ1-2; D: TRBD1; size: -; length: 15; V: TRBV18; DNA: TGTGCCAGCTCACCAGCAAGGACAGGGAGGGATGGCTACACCTTC; CDR3: CASSPARTGRDGYTF
J: TRBJ2-1; D: -; size: -; length: 16; V: TRBV20-1; DNA: TGCAGTGCTAGAGATAAGTGGGGGAGCTCCTACAATAAGCAGTTCTTC; CDR3: CSARDKWGSSYNKQFF
J: TRBJ1-2; D: -; size: -; length: 16; V: TRBV10-2; DNA: TGCGCCAGCAGTGACCTGGCAGGGGCGAGCAGCTATGGCTACACCTTC; CDR3: CASSDLAGASSYGYTF
J: TRBJ2-1; D: TRBD2; size: -; length: 16; V: TRBV29-1; DNA: TGCAGCGTTGAAGATCTGGGCGGGAGGCCCTATACTGAGCAGTTCTTC; CDR3: CSVEDLGGRPYTEQFF
J: TRBJ2-3; D: -; size: many; length: 16; V: TRBV7-2; DNA: TGTGCCAGCAGCTTAGTCGGGGTCGGAAGCACAGATACGCAGTATTTT; CDR3: CASSLVGVGSTDTQYF
J: TRBJ2-1; D: -; size: many; length: 19; V: TRBV7-2; DNA: TGTGCCAGCAGCTTAGCCCTAAGCACGGGCAGACCCCGGGGCGGTGAGCAGTTCTTC; CDR3: CASSLALSTGRPRGGEQFF
J: TRBJ2-3; D: TRBD2; size: many; length: 15; V: TRBV20-1; DNA: TGCAGTGCTCGGGGGGGAGCTAGGAGCACAGATACGCAGTATTTT; CDR3: CSARGGARSTDTQYF
J: TRBJ2-3; D: -; size: many; length: 14; V: TRBV9; DNA: TGTGCCAGCAGCGTAACCGGGCTCCGAGATACGCAGTATTTT; CDR3: CASSVTGLRDTQYF
J: TRBJ1-2; D: -; size: many; length: 14; V: TRBV20-1; DNA: TGCAGTGCGGGTTCAGCACTTGGGTCCTATGGCTACACCTTC; CDR3: CSAGSALGSYGYTF
J: TRBJ2-3; D: -; size: -; length: 23; V: TRBV20-1; DNA: TGCAGTGCTATCGAGGGGACCAGGTTTGTCAACCAAGCGGCCGTGGGGGAGCGGAAAAACTGTTTTTTT; CDR3: CSAIEGTRFVNQAAVGERKNCFF